Sequencing of this T cell receptor (beta chain) was carried out in a study of blood T cell repertoires in COVID-19. For the study at large: From T cells, B-cell-depleted T cells, or PBMCs came the material, which was cDNA or gDNA.

This clone was seen only once. TCRdb's table, derived via immunoSEQ multiplex PCR, lists solely in-frame clones and lacks some. The profile covers about 43,000 clones, with roughly 86% appearing a single time and 15% to 19% taken by the ten largest. The TCR was taken from a man in his 60s with active COVID-19. Sequenced input: peripheral blood.

The CDR3: CASSPRGEGLLTEAFF. Written as DNA, the CDR3 is TGTGCCAGCAGTCCCCGAGGAGAGGGCTTACTCACTGAAGCTTTCTTT. The V call is TRBV28, the J call TRBJ1-1; D is ambiguous. Germline CDR1 reads MDHEN; CDR2 reads SYDVKM. There are 16 residues in the CDR3. V lost 5 bases and J 4 bases, leaving 20 bases between the germline ends.